These 31 T cell receptor beta chains were sequenced from one sample in a study of a mutant IDH1 vaccine in newly diagnosed glioma. Clones were sequenced by immunoSEQ multiplex PCR, and TCRdb holds only the in-frame ones, with some missing. The sample lists fewer than 50,000 clones, around 78% occurring once. The time point denotes: baseline, week 1 (first vaccination visit). Sample treatment: pre-vaccination baseline after standard-of-care therapy. The sequencing here drew on PBMCs, taken from a glioma patient treated with radiotherapy, temozolomide or both. These receptors came from a man aged 40-55 years with glioma. Some clones in this sample may be carry-over from other donors' samples.

This clone was observed a single time. This chain uses TRBV5-1 with TRBJ2-1; D unclear. The CDR3 sequence is 15 residues long. Germline lookup yields CDR1 SGHRS and CDR2 YFSETQ. V was shortened by 3 bases and J by 0 bases, with 10 bases between the two germline ends. This CDR3 reads CASSSNGPSYNEQFF. As DNA, the CDR3 is TGCGCCAGCAGCTCGAACGGCCCCTCCTACAATGAGCAGTTCTTC.

This clone was seen once. The genes are TRBV19 and TRBJ2-2; D possibly corresponds to TRBD2 (5 bases). CDR1 LNHDA and CDR2 SQIVND come from the germline V gene (reference sequence). This CDR3 comprises 16 residues. V gave up 6 bases and J gave up 4 bases, with 18 bases separating them. CDR3 protein: CASSQAARSTTGELFF. The CDR3 DNA sequence: TGTGCCAGTAGCCAAGCGGCCAGATCAACCACCGGGGAGCTGTTTTTT.

This chain links TRBV29-1 with TRBJ1-1; unclear D gene. The CDR3 is 13 residues long. Trimming took 5 bases from V and 1 from J, leaving 11 bases between them. Germline values: CDR1 SQVTM, CDR2 ANQGSEA. CDR3 coding DNA: TGCAGCGTTATAACCACTGCGAACACTGAAGCTTTCTTT. This encodes CSVITTANTEAFF.

The V gene is TRBV5-1, the J gene TRBJ1-1; D remains unclear. This CDR3 has 14 residues. V shed 2 bases and J shed 5 bases, with 13 bases lying between them. CDR1 is SGHRS, CDR2 YFSETQ, per germline. CDR3 in DNA: TGCGCCAGCAGCTTTGGGGTTGTGGGGACTGAAGCTTTCTTT. This translates into CASSFGVVGTEAFF. Together with reference TRBV5-1 and TRBJ1-1, the CDR3 gives the full variable domain: KAGVTQTPRYLIKTRGQQVTLSCSPISGHRSVSWYQQTPGQGLQFLFEYFSETQRNKGNFPGRFSGRQFSNSRSEMNVSTLELGDSALYLCASSFGVVGTEAFFGQGTRLTVV.

V usage is TRBV5-1 and J usage is TRBJ2-1, with a tentative D call TRBD2 (6 bases). This CDR3 has 17 residues. Deletions cut 2 bases from V and 1 base from J, with 16 bases between. The V gene's germline CDR1 is SGHRS and CDR2 YFSETQ. In nucleotides, the CDR3 is TGCGCCAGCAGCTTCCCCCTGATGGGGGGTTCCTACAATGAGCAGTTCTTC. Its translation: CASSFPLMGGSYNEQFF.

V is TRBV5-1 and J is TRBJ2-3; 15 bases match TRBD2. Per germline, CDR1 SGHRS and CDR2 YFSETQ. The V segment lost 1 base and the J segment 3 bases; nucleotides outside the gene matches: 6. This CDR3 is 18 amino acids long. The CDR3 DNA is TGCGCCAGCAGCTTGAGGACTAGCGGGGGGGCGGCGACAGATACGCAGTATTTT. It translates to CASSLRTSGGAATDTQYF.

CDR3 in DNA: TGTGCCAGCAGCTCTGACAGGGGATGGTGGGGCAACTATGGCTACACCTTC. It translates to CASSSDRGWWGNYGYTF. The J gene is TRBJ1-2, the V gene TRBV5-8; 8 bases are shared with TRBD1. Per germline, CDR1 SGHTS and CDR2 YDEGEE. Trimming cost V 3 bases and J 2 bases; bases outside gene matches: 12. This CDR3 is 17 amino acids long.

This chain links TRBV28 with TRBJ1-6; no definite D call. The CDR3 is 14 amino acids. The germline V gene encodes CDR1 MDHEN and CDR2 SYDVKM. V was cut by 2 bases and J by 6 bases, with 8 bases left in between. CDR3 amino acids: CASSLAGLNSPLHF. The CDR3 DNA is TGTGCCAGCAGTTTAGCCGGTCTTAATTCACCCCTCCACTTT.

The chain couples TRBV5-1 to TRBJ2-3, with TRBD1 matching over 9 bases. V lost 1 base to trimming and J lost 0 bases; unmatched junction nucleotides: 3. CDR3 length equals 16 residues. Germline loops: CDR1 SGHRS, CDR2 YFSETQ. CDR3 sequence (DNA): TGCGCCAGCAGCTTGTCAGGACAGGGGAGCACAGATACGCAGTATTTT. Protein sequence: CASSLSGQGSTDTQYF.

The V and J genes are TRBV4-2 and TRBJ1-5; possible D gene TRBD1, 5 bases. The CDR3 is 15 amino acids. Trimming removed 0 bases at V and 5 bases at J, with 11 bases between. Looked up from germline, CDR1 is LGHNA and CDR2 is YNFKEQ. CDR3 region: CASSQDNGADQPQHF. CDR3 sequence (DNA): TGTGCCAGCAGCCAAGATAACGGGGCCGATCAGCCCCAGCATTTT.

The chain joins TRBV5-1 to TRBJ2-3, with 9 positions matching TRBD1. CDR1 and CDR2 from the germline V gene are SGHRS and YFSETQ. V was clipped by 2 bases and J by 3 bases; unmatched bases: 7. CDR3 size: 16 residues. CDR3 amino acids: CASSFFPDRGTDTQYF. The DNA for the CDR3 is TGCGCCAGCAGCTTTTTTCCGGACAGGGGTACAGATACGCAGTATTTT.

In this sample, this clone turned up once. The chain carries TRBV5-1 and TRBJ2-7; 9 nucleotides match TRBD1. The germline V gene has CDR1 SGHRS and CDR2 YFSETQ. After removal of 0 bases from V and 2 bases from J, the junction contained 0 bases not matched to a gene. The CDR3 is 14 residues long. DNA for the CDR3: TGCGCCAGCAGCTTGGACAGGGGGCCCTACGAGCAGTACTTC. Its translation: CASSLDRGPYEQYF.

The CDR3: CASSLGTGGYEQYF. The CDR3 DNA is TGCGCCAGCAGCTTGGGGACAGGGGGTTACGAGCAGTACTTC. This rearrangement joins TRBV5-1 to TRBJ2-5; 10 bases are shared with TRBD1. The J call is doubtful: the DNA matches TRBJ2-7 better. Germline V gene sequence: CDR1 SGHRS, CDR2 YFSETQ. The CDR3 spans 14 residues.

The V gene is TRBV9, the J gene TRBJ1-5, with 7 bases that match TRBD1. With V trimmed by 4 bases and J by 7 bases, 8 bases remained unmatched. The CDR3 has 14 amino acids. The germline CDR1 and CDR2 sequences are SGDLS and YYNGEE. The CDR3 protein is CASSKQGWGQPQHF. CDR3 in DNA: TGTGCCAGCAGCAAACAGGGGTGGGGGCAGCCCCAGCATTTT.

The chain joins TRBV11-3 to TRBJ2-1; TRBD2 matches at 8 bases. Per the germline V gene, CDR1 is SGHNT and CDR2 is YENEEA. J gave up 3 bases and V 4 bases, and 8 bases lay outside the gene matches. This CDR3 spans 16 amino acids. CDR3 coding DNA: TGTGCCAGCAGCTCAGGGGCTAGCGGGTACTACAATGAGCAGTTCTTC. Translated: CASSSGASGYYNEQFF.

The chain couples TRBV11-2 to TRBJ2-7, with 8 bases lining up with TRBD1. Germline loops: CDR1 SGHAT, CDR2 FQNNGV. V shed 5 bases, J shed 1 base, and the junction held 7 bases outside the gene matches. The CDR3 spans 15 residues. As DNA, the CDR3 is TGTGCCAGCAGCCGAACCACAGGGGGGTCCTACGAGCAGTACTTC. Its protein product is CASSRTTGGSYEQYF.

The genes are TRBV30 and TRBJ2-5; 9 nucleotides line up with TRBD1. The junction had 2 bases not matched to a gene; V was cut back by 5 bases and J by 1 base. Germline CDR1 and CDR2: GTSNPN and SVGIG (reference sequence). CDR3 length: 13 amino acids. The CDR3 nucleotides are TGTGCCTGGGGACAGGGGTTCCAAGAGACCCAGTACTTC. Its translation is CAWGQGFQETQYF.

This rearrangement joins TRBV9 to TRBJ2-7, with D possibly matching TRBD1 (5 bases). The CDR3 length is 14 residues. Germline V lookup: CDR1 SGDLS, CDR2 YYNGEE. V gave up 0 bases and J gave up 6 bases, with 13 bases separating them. Here the CDR3 DNA reads TGTGCCAGCAGCGTAGTTGGGGCTGGGGCCGAGCAGTACTTC. The encoded protein is CASSVVGAGAEQYF.

The rearrangement links TRBV5-6 to TRBJ2-5; no definite D call. Trimming took off 2 bases at V and 0 bases at J, with 5 bases between the two ends. Germline CDR1 SGHDT, CDR2 YYEEEE. This CDR3 has 13 residues. CDR3 amino acids: CASSFLYQETQYF. The CDR3, as DNA: TGTGCCAGCAGCTTCCTATACCAAGAGACCCAGTACTTC.

The chain couples TRBV15 to TRBJ2-7; D is ambiguous. Germline V CDR1 and CDR2: LNHNV, YYDKDF (reference sequence). Trimming left V 0 bases short and J 7 bases short, with 10 bases between. CDR3 length: 13 amino acids. The CDR3 DNA follows: TGTGCCACCAGCAGAGATATTCACGGGGAGCAGTACTTC. This translates into CATSRDIHGEQYF.

The V gene is TRBV23-1, the J gene TRBJ2-7, with D tentatively TRBD2 (5 bases). TRBV23-1 is designated an ORF whose function remains uncertain. V was cut by 6 bases and J by 0 bases, with 18 bases left in between. CDR3 length: 16 residues. The CDR3 sequence is CASSRGGTWGSYEQYF. As DNA, the CDR3 is TGCGCCAGCAGCCGAGGAGGAACATGGGGCTCCTACGAGCAGTACTTC.

The V gene is TRBV7-8, the J gene TRBJ2-3; D gene uncertain. Per the germline V gene, CDR1 is SGHVS and CDR2 is FQNEAQ. V was pared by 7 bases and J by 0 bases, with 11 bases between. The CDR3 runs 14 residues. CDR3 residues: CASKELSSTDTQYF. The CDR3 DNA reads as TGTGCCAGCAAGGAACTTTCTAGCACAGATACGCAGTATTTT.

This clone appeared a few times. The gene calls are TRBV6-6 and TRBJ1-2; D not resolved. Germline assignment: CDR1 MNHNY and CDR2 SVGAGI (reference sequence). The CDR3 has 12 amino acids. Trimming removed 6 bases from V and 4 bases from J, with 9 bases in between. The CDR3 bases are TGTGCCAGCAGGGACGGACTCTATGGCTACACCTTC. Translated, it gives CASRDGLYGYTF.

The genes are TRBV7-2 and TRBJ1-6, with D possibly being TRBD1 (5 bases). V was shortened by 2 bases and J by 9 bases, with 17 bases between the two germline ends. The CDR3 covers 16 residues. Germline assignment: CDR1 SGHTA and CDR2 FQGNSA. CDR3 protein: CASSLLSTGSSSPLHF. For the CDR3, the DNA is TGTGCCAGCAGCTTACTTTCCACAGGATCCTCTTCACCCCTCCACTTT.

This chain joins TRBV21-1 and TRBJ1-5. TRBV21-1 is annotated as a pseudogene. There are 16 residues in the CDR3. The CDR3 coding sequence is TGTGCCAGCAGCAAAGAAGGTAGGGAGAGCAATCAGCCCCAGCATTTT. Translated, it gives CASSKEGRESNQPQHF.

The J gene is TRBJ2-7, the V gene TRBV27; 9 bases match TRBD1. The germline gives CDR1 MNHEY, CDR2 SMNVEV (reference sequence). The CDR3 has 16 residues. The CDR3 DNA follows: TGTACGCGTAGAGGACAGGGGTTTGGTGTCGGCTTCGAGCAGTACTTC. As protein: CTRRGQGFGVGFEQYF.

This clone was recorded a few times. V and J are TRBV7-2 and TRBJ1-2; D unresolved. Germline V gene data show CDR1 as SGHTA and CDR2 as FQGNSA. Trimming removed 4 bases at V and 2 bases at J, with 8 bases between. This CDR3 contains 13 residues. CDR3 amino acids: CASSYTANYGYTF. The CDR3 DNA follows: TGTGCCAGCAGCTATACAGCGAACTATGGCTACACCTTC.

The CDR3 DNA follows: TGTGCCAGCAGCTTAAGACTAGAGCAGTTCTTC. As protein: CASSLRLEQFF. This chain links TRBV7-8 with TRBJ2-1, with D perhaps matching TRBD2 (5 bases). Germline CDR1 and CDR2: SGHVS and FQNEAQ. Trimming removed 2 bases at V and 10 bases at J, with 6 bases between. This CDR3 has 11 amino acids.

This clone was seen a few times. J is TRBJ1-1 and V is TRBV2; no reliable D call. V was shortened by 7 bases and J by 2 bases, with 11 bases between the two germline ends. The CDR3 has 13 residues. Germline V CDR1 and CDR2: SNHLY, FYNNEI. The CDR3 DNA reads TGTGCCAGCATGGAGTGGAGTAACACTGAAGCTTTCTTT. Encoded protein: CASMEWSNTEAFF. Supplemented by reference TRBV2 and TRBJ1-1, the full variable domain reads EPEVTQTPSHQVTQMGQEVILRCVPISNHLYFYWYRQILGQKVEFLVSFYNNEISEKSEIFDDQFSVERPDGSNFTLKIRSTKLEDSAMYFCASMEWSNTEAFFGQGTRLTVV.

The rearrangement uses TRBV19 and TRBJ1-2, with TRBD1 identical over 7 bases. Per germline, CDR1 LNHDA and CDR2 SQIVND (reference sequence). After removal of 3 bases from V and 4 bases from J, the junction contained 8 bases not matched to a gene. This CDR3 region has 15 residues. CDR3 sequence: CASSIRWDSLYGYTF. In nucleotides, the CDR3 is TGTGCCAGTAGTATTCGTTGGGACAGCCTCTATGGCTACACCTTC.

The chain employs TRBV14 and TRBJ2-7; D possibly corresponds to TRBD1 (5 bases). CDR1 SGHDN and CDR2 FVKESK come from the germline V gene. This CDR3 contains 14 residues. The V gene lost 6 bases and the J gene lost 2 bases, with 14 bases spanning the gap. CDR3 sequence (DNA): TGTGCCAGCAGAAAGGACACCTCAACCTACGAGCAGTACTTC. Translating gives CASRKDTSTYEQYF.